This TCR beta chain was profiled in a study of OX40 agonist ivuxolimab in advanced cancers. Overall study: Patients received ivuxolimab, an agonistic anti-OX40 (CD134) antibody. Enrollees could have had prior anti-PD-1, anti-PD-L1 or anti-CTLA-4 therapy, which under 50% had received. Patients with hepatocellular carcinoma, melanoma, renal cell or head and neck cancer made up the dose-escalation patients.

Clones were read by immunoSEQ multiplex PCR, and TCRdb kept only the in-frame ones, dropping some. The data show around 98,000 clones, roughly 85% seen once. CDR3 length: 14 amino acids. Trimming pared 0 bases from V and 5 bases from J, leaving 11 bases between. Germline assignment: CDR1 SGHNT and CDR2 YYREEE (reference sequence). The sequence was obtained from an adult with an advanced solid tumor such as melanoma, head and neck, liver or kidney cancer. The sample was CD4+ or CD8+ T cells sorted from blood, taken in a trial of the OX40 agonist ivuxolimab. The rearrangement links TRBV5-4 to TRBJ1-1, with a tentative D call TRBD1 (5 bases). CDR3 coding DNA: TGTGCCAGCAGCTTGGCAGACAGTGGAACTGAAGCTTTCTTT. Amino acids: CASSLADSGTEAFF.